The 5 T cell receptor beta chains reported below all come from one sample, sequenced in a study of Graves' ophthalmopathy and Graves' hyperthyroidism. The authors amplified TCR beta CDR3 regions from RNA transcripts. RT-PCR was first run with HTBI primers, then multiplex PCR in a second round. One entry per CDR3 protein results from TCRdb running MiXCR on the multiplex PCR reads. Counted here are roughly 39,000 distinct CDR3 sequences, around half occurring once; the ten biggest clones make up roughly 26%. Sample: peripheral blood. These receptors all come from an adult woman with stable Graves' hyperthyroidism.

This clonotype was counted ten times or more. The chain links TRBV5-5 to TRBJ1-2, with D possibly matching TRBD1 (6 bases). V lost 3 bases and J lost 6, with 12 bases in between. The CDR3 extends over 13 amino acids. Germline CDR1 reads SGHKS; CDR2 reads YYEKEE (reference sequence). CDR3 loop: CASSSLTGDGYTF. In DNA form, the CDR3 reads TGTGCCAGCAGCTCCCTGACAGGAGATGGCTACACCTTC. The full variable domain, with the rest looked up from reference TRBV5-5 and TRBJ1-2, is DAGVTQSPTHLIKTRGQQVTLRCSPISGHKSVSWYQQVLGQGPQFIFQYYEKEERGRGNFPDRFSARQFPNYSSELNVNALLLGDSALYLCASSSLTGDGYTFGSGTRLTVV.

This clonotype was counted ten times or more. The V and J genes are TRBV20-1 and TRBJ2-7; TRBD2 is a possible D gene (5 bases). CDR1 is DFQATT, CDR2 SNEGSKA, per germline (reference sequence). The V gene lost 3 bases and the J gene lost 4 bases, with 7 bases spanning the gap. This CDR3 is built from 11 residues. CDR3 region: CSASGIYEQYF. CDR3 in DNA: TGCAGTGCTAGCGGGATATACGAGCAGTACTTC.

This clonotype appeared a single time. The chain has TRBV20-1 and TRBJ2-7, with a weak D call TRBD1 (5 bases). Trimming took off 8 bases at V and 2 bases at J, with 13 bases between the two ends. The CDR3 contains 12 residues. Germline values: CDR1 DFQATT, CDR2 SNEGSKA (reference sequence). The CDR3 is CSPQGEAYEQYF. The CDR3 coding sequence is TGCAGTCCCCAGGGTGAGGCCTACGAGCAGTACTTC.

CDR3 sequence reads: CASRRDRANSPLHF. DNA for the CDR3: TGTGCCAGCAGGCGGGACAGGGCAAATTCACCCCTCCACTTT. The rearrangement uses TRBV7-8 and TRBJ1-6; 9 bases align to TRBD1. V gave up 6 bases and J gave up 7 bases; unmatched junction bases: 4. The CDR3 spans 14 residues. Germline CDR1 SGHVS, CDR2 FQNEAQ.

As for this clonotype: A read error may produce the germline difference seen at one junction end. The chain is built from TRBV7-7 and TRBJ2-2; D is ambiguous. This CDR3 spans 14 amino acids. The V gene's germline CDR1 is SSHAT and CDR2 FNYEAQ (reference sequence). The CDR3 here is CASSVGQVGGELFF. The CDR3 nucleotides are TGTGCTAGCAGCGTTGGCCAAGTTGGCGGGGAGCTGTTTTTT.